This TCR beta chain was retrieved from a study of T cells in Graves' hyperthyroidism and ophthalmopathy. It was RNA transcripts that yielded the amplified TCR beta CDR3 regions. The HTBI primer set drove a first-round RT-PCR of the TCR CDR3. MiXCR was run by TCRdb on the multiplex PCR reads, yielding one entry per CDR3 protein. The sample includes a few hundred thousand distinct CDR3 sequences, about 15% of them seen just once. Germline CDR1 is LGHNA and CDR2 is YNFKEQ. Trimming removed 1 base from V and 2 bases from J, with 12 bases in between. The CDR3 runs to 15 residues. The chain combines TRBV4-2 with TRBJ2-7; D is unclear. The clonotype comes from a woman aged 25-40 years with Graves' hyperthyroidism. Sequenced sample: blood. CDR3 in amino acids: CASSQAPSAAYEQYF. The CDR3 DNA reads as TGTGCCAGCAGCCAAGCTCCGTCGGCGGCCTACGAGCAGTACTTC.